A single sample is the source of the 10 T cell receptor beta chains below, sequenced in a study of CDR3 diversity in severe acne (dated by TCRdb to between 2019 and 2020). Receptor amplification or capture employed PCR. The listed sequencing device is Illumina HiSeq 2000. TCRdb ran its own pipeline on the public reads, namely fastp trimming at Q25 and MiXCR clone calling, and kept in-frame beta chains. Rows with a matching CDR3 protein are joined into one entry that keeps the most common DNA and genes. In all, the sample holds more than 70,000 distinct CDR3 sequences, and roughly half of those were seen once. 10% of the sample is in the top ten clones. Specimen: blood. These receptors all stem from a male donor in good health, serving as a control.

This sequence joins TRBV10-3 and TRBJ1-1; no clear D. The CDR3 spans 18 residues. V was cut by 0 bases and J by 1 base, with 18 bases left in between. Germline-derived CDR1 and CDR2 are ENHRY and SYGVKD. The DNA of the CDR3 is TGTGCCATCAGTGAGTCGACGTATGGGAGTCCTGGGAACACTGAAGCTTTCTTT. Its protein product is CAISESTYGSPGNTEAFF.

This clonotype was counted only a few times. The rearrangement joins TRBV2 to TRBJ1-3; weak D call: TRBD1 (5 bases). Trimming took off 9 bases at V and 3 bases at J, with 15 bases between the two ends. This CDR3 spans 14 amino acids. In germline, CDR1 is SNHLY, CDR2 FYNNEI. For the CDR3, the DNA is TGTGCCAGTTTGTTACAGGACTTTGGAAACACCATATATTTT. It encodes CASLLQDFGNTIYF.

Only one count was recorded for this clonotype. The CDR3 does not close with the conserved phenylalanine or tryptophan, likely indicating a read error. Because the CDR3's place on the DNA is in doubt, the DNA is left out and the CDR3 is given as listed by TCRdb. V and J are TRBV6-5 and TRBJ1-5; the D segment call TRBD1 is taken from the table without a DNA check. Germline CDR1 reads MNHEY; CDR2 reads SVGAGI. The CDR3 is 9 amino acids long, termini counted. The CDR3 spells CASSELPGQ.

The chain couples TRBV14 to TRBJ1-5; perhaps TRBD1 as D (6 bases). Germline V gives CDR1 SGHDN, CDR2 FVKESK. The V and J ends lost 4 bases and 3 bases respectively, with 10 bases between them. The CDR3 extends over 14 amino acids. The CDR3 coding sequence is TGTGCCAGCAGCCTGGGGGGCTTCAATCAGCCCCAGCATTTT. It specifies CASSLGGFNQPQHF.

Concerning this clonotype: The germline gene is not matched at one end of the junction; a read error may be the cause. The genes are TRBV15 and TRBJ2-7; TRBD1 is a possible D gene (8 bases). Gene TRBJ2-3 matches the end of the DNA better, so the J call may be wrong. The CDR3 covers 15 residues. CDR1 LNHNV and CDR2 YYDKDF come from the germline V gene (reference sequence). The CDR3 region has the DNA TGTGCCAGCAGCAGTCCGCAGGGGGCGGGGGATAAGCAGTATTTT. This translates into CASSSPQGAGDKQYF.

CDR3 sequence reads: CATSSTTGLAGRETQYF. The CDR3 bases are TGTGCCACCAGCAGCACTACGGGACTAGCGGGGAGAGAGACCCAGTACTTC. The J gene is TRBJ2-5, the V gene TRBV15, with TRBD2 identical over 13 bases. The CDR3 is 17 residues long. The trim removed 3 bases at V and 4 bases at J, leaving 8 bases unmatched. The V gene's germline CDR1 is LNHNV and CDR2 YYDKDF (reference sequence).

This clonotype has just one count. The chain recombines TRBV5-1 with TRBJ1-2; a weak D match, TRBD1 (5 bases). This CDR3 spans 17 amino acids. Germline-derived CDR1 and CDR2 are SGHRS and YFSETQ. Trimming cost V 0 bases and J 3 bases, with 18 bases left between them. The CDR3 DNA is TGCGCCAGCAGCTTGGGGCCGGGGCGCGAAGAGTACTATGGCTACACCTTC. It codes for CASSLGPGREEYYGYTF.

This clonotype was recorded many times. This chain links TRBV19 with TRBJ2-7; D gene ambiguous. The CDR3 has 12 amino acids. Germline assignment: CDR1 LNHDA and CDR2 SQIVND (reference sequence). CDR3 sequence: CLVSRYYYEQYF. CDR3 nucleotides: TGTTTAGTGTCCAGATACTACTACGAGCAGTACTTC.

About this clonotype: A much larger clone lies one base from this, so it may be a read error. The chain joins TRBV6-1 to TRBJ1-5; no definite D call. Germline CDR1 reads MNHNS; CDR2 reads SASEGT. The CDR3 extends over 14 amino acids. Trimming left V 2 bases short and J 3 bases short, with 8 bases between. CDR3 coding DNA: TGTGCCAGCAGTGAAAGAGGCACCAATCAGCCCCAGCATTTT. Translating gives CASSERGTNQPQHF.

The V gene is TRBV6-1, the J gene TRBJ1-2, with D perhaps matching TRBD1 (5 bases). The CDR3 is made up of 15 amino acids. Germline loops: CDR1 MNHNS, CDR2 SASEGT. The V and J ends lost 4 bases and 5 bases respectively, with 17 bases between them. The CDR3 loop is CASSGGSAVSYGYTF. The CDR3 DNA follows: TGTGCCAGCAGTGGGGGGTCGGCCGTCAGTTATGGCTACACCTTC.